The 27 T cell receptor beta chains presented below share a single source sample, sequenced in a study of blood T cell repertoires in COVID-19. TCRdb keeps only in-frame clones here, not all; method: immunoSEQ multiplex PCR. This sample has 100,000 to 150,000 clones, with approximately 89% found just once. The sample comprised peripheral blood. All receptors derive from a woman older than 75 with COVID-19, enrolled during active disease.

V usage is TRBV29-1 and J usage is TRBJ1-2; 7 bases align to TRBD1. The CDR3 totals 15 residues. Germline V lookup: CDR1 SQVTM, CDR2 ANQGSEA. Germline trimming cut 0 bases from V and 1 base from J; bases unmatched to any gene: 5. The CDR3 nucleotides read TGCAGCGTTGAAGATAGGAGGGACAGTAACTATGGCTACACCTTC. Encoded protein: CSVEDRRDSNYGYTF.

The rearrangement uses TRBV6-1 and TRBJ2-1, with 10 bases identical to TRBD1. Losses at the gene ends were 2 bases for V and 3 bases for J; bases not matched to a gene: 1. The length of the CDR3 is 15 residues. Germline CDR1 is MNHNS and CDR2 is SASEGT. The DNA for the CDR3 is TGTGCCAGCAGTGAAAGGACAGGGGGCTACAATGAGCAGTTCTTC. Residues: CASSERTGGYNEQFF.

This chain connects TRBV5-6 to TRBJ1-3, with 8 bases aligning to TRBD1. Germline assignment: CDR1 SGHDT and CDR2 YYEEEE. The CDR3 contains 15 residues. The V segment lost 4 bases and the J segment 0 bases; nucleotides outside the gene matches: 3. The CDR3 reads CASSRGTGSGNTIYF. CDR3 DNA sequence: TGTGCCAGCAGCCGTGGGACAGGCTCTGGAAACACCATATATTTT.

This sequence joins TRBV3-1 (or the pseudogene TRBV3-2) and TRBJ2-3, with TRBD2 as a possible D gene (6 bases). Trimming pared 4 bases from V and 0 bases from J, leaving 20 bases between. The CDR3 covers 18 residues. Germline CDR1 reads LGHDT; CDR2 reads YNNKEL (reference sequence). CDR3 in amino acids: CASSPRSRLASSTDTQYF. CDR3 DNA: TGTGCCAGCAGCCCCAGGAGCCGGCTAGCGTCTAGCACAGATACGCAGTATTTT.

The rearrangement uses TRBV19 and TRBJ1-1; D is unresolved. V was pared by 5 bases and J by 2 bases, with 15 bases between. Germline CDR1 and CDR2: LNHDA and SQIVND (reference sequence). This CDR3 comprises 15 residues. The CDR3 spells CASSLIIAANTEAFF. The CDR3 DNA follows: TGTGCCAGTAGTCTTATAATAGCAGCTAACACTGAAGCTTTCTTT.

The J gene is TRBJ2-5, the V gene TRBV9; TRBD1 matches at 7 bases. The J segment lost 2 bases and the V segment lost 0 bases, leaving 1 base of the junction unmatched. The germline V gene has CDR1 SGDLS and CDR2 YYNGEE. This CDR3 spans 14 amino acids. The CDR3 coding sequence is TGTGCCAGCAGCGTAGGACAGGGACAAGAGACCCAGTACTTC. Translating it yields CASSVGQGQETQYF.

The chain employs TRBV5-4 and TRBJ2-7; TRBD1 aligns across 10 bases. Germline V gene data show CDR1 as SGHNT and CDR2 as YYREEE (reference sequence). The CDR3 runs 14 residues. V lost 4 bases and J lost 6; bases outside the gene matches: 7. This CDR3 is CASSGRDRGGEQYF. The DNA of the CDR3 is TGTGCCAGCAGCGGCCGGGACAGGGGCGGCGAGCAGTACTTC.

The chain recombines TRBV4-1 with TRBJ2-5, with 8 bases fitting TRBD1. The CDR3 contains 16 residues. With V trimmed by 0 bases and J by 5 bases, 8 bases remained unmatched. In germline, CDR1 is MGHRA, CDR2 YSYEKL. The CDR3 protein is CASSQDPGQGGETQYF. CDR3 bases: TGCGCCAGCAGCCAAGACCCTGGACAGGGAGGTGAGACCCAGTACTTC.

V usage is TRBV10-2 and J usage is TRBJ2-2, with TRBD2 identical over 8 bases. V lost 4 bases, J lost 7 bases, and 5 bases stayed unmatched. There are 14 residues in the CDR3. Germline V gene lookup returns CDR1 WSHSY and CDR2 SAAADI. CDR3 nucleotide sequence: TGCGCCAGCAGTGCTGGACTAGCCATCGGGGAGCTGTTTTTT. It is translated as CASSAGLAIGELFF.

The chain combines TRBV20-1 with TRBJ2-7; possible D gene TRBD1, 5 bases. This CDR3 is built from 13 residues. Germline assignment: CDR1 DFQATT and CDR2 SNEGSKA (reference sequence). V was cut by 3 bases and J by 5 bases, with 14 bases left in between. The chain's CDR3 is CSASGQGSDEQYF. DNA for the CDR3: TGCAGTGCTAGTGGGCAGGGCTCAGACGAGCAGTACTTC.

The chain has TRBV6-1 and TRBJ1-4, with 7 nucleotides matching TRBD1. V shed 4 bases, J shed 0 bases, and the junction held 8 bases outside the gene matches. CDR3 length: 17 residues. Germline V CDR1 and CDR2: MNHNS, SASEGT. CDR3 sequence reads: CASSGGTVVATNEKLFF. The CDR3 bases are TGTGCCAGCAGTGGCGGGACAGTAGTCGCAACTAATGAAAAACTGTTTTTT.

This chain joins TRBV5-4 and TRBJ2-2; 7 bases are a match to TRBD2. This CDR3 contains 15 residues. The V and J ends lost 0 bases and 6 bases, in that order; junction bases with no gene match: 5. The germline CDR1 and CDR2 sequences are SGHNT and YYREEE (reference sequence). The CDR3 nucleotides are TGTGCCAGCAGCTTGGGCGGGAGTTGGGCCGGGGAGCTGTTTTTT. Translated: CASSLGGSWAGELFF.

V gene TRBV6-2 or TRBV6-3 combines with J gene TRBJ1-1; D may be TRBD1 (6 bases). The CDR3 is 15 amino acids. Trimming pared 2 bases from V and 5 bases from J, leaving 15 bases between. In germline, CDR1 is MNHEY, CDR2 SVGEGT. The CDR3 DNA follows: TGTGCCAGCAGTTACAACGGCCAGGGGTGGACTGAAGCTTTCTTT. Translating gives CASSYNGQGWTEAFF.

This clone was observed a single time. The chain employs TRBV7-9 and TRBJ1-4; no definite D call. This CDR3 has 14 amino acids. Germline CDR1 reads SEHNR; CDR2 reads FQNEAQ (reference sequence). V dropped 5 bases and J dropped 5 bases, with 12 bases sitting between them. CDR3 in amino acids: CASSNRVPNEKLFF. The CDR3, as DNA: TGTGCCAGCAGCAACCGGGTCCCCAATGAAAAACTGTTTTTT.

The chain joins TRBV7-9 to TRBJ1-1, with a tentative D call TRBD1 (5 bases). V gave up 8 bases and J gave up 1 base, with 14 bases separating them. The germline V gene encodes CDR1 SEHNR and CDR2 FQNEAQ (reference sequence). CDR3 length: 14 amino acids. The CDR3 loop is CASLVGGANTEAFF. As DNA, the CDR3 is TGTGCCAGCCTAGTAGGAGGGGCGAACACTGAAGCTTTCTTT.

This clone appeared once. The V gene is TRBV9, the J gene TRBJ2-7; D not resolved. The CDR3 runs to 16 residues. V dropped 0 bases and J dropped 0 bases, with 13 bases sitting between them. The germline V gene encodes CDR1 SGDLS and CDR2 YYNGEE. This CDR3 is CASSVAGDSHSYEQYF. In nucleotides, the CDR3 is TGTGCCAGCAGCGTAGCCGGCGACTCACACTCCTACGAGCAGTACTTC.

V and J are TRBV18 and TRBJ2-3; the D is unclear. The CDR3 has 15 amino acids. Germline V lookup: CDR1 KGHSH, CDR2 LQKENI. With 3 bases removed from V and 6 bases from J, the gap between germline ends came to 16 bases. The CDR3 sequence: CASSPRPLAGDTQYF. The CDR3 DNA reads as TGTGCCAGCTCACCGAGACCCTTAGCTGGCGATACGCAGTATTTT.

The CDR3 region is CSASRRNLALEQYF. For the CDR3, the DNA is TGCAGTGCTAGTCGAAGAAACCTTGCACTTGAGCAGTACTTC. This chain connects TRBV20-1 to TRBJ2-7; D not resolved. The germline V gene encodes CDR1 DFQATT and CDR2 SNEGSKA (reference sequence). Trimming pared 3 bases from V and 7 bases from J, leaving 19 bases between. The CDR3 is made up of 14 amino acids.

This sequence joins TRBV19 and TRBJ2-1, with 10 bases fitting TRBD2. The CDR3 runs 15 residues. With 1 base clipped from V and 8 bases from J, the junction kept 5 bases outside the gene matches. Germline CDR1 and CDR2: LNHDA and SQIVND (reference sequence). CDR3 bases: TGTGCCAGTAGTATAGCTAGCGGGAGCTTCGATGAGCAGTTCTTC. Translating gives CASSIASGSFDEQFF.

The gene calls are TRBV7-2 and TRBJ2-2; D is possibly TRBD1 (6 bases). V dropped 5 bases and J dropped 2 bases, with 15 bases sitting between them. The germline V gene encodes CDR1 SGHTA and CDR2 FQGNSA. The CDR3 totals 16 residues. CDR3 coding DNA: TGTGCCAGCAGCCCCCCGACAGGATTTAACACCGGGGAGCTGTTTTTT. Amino acids: CASSPPTGFNTGELFF.

The chain recombines TRBV7-9 with TRBJ2-7; 7 nucleotides line up with TRBD1. V shed 4 bases, J shed 6 bases, and the junction held 6 bases outside the gene matches. The CDR3 length is 13 residues. Germline CDR1 SEHNR, CDR2 FQNEAQ (reference sequence). DNA for the CDR3: TGTGCCAGCAGCTGGGACAGTACCGGCGAGCAGTACTTC. This sequence encodes CASSWDSTGEQYF.

The V call is TRBV27, the J call TRBJ2-3, with D possibly matching TRBD2 (7 bases). V lost 1 base and J lost 4, with 15 bases in between. The CDR3 is made up of 16 amino acids. Germline lookup yields CDR1 MNHEY and CDR2 SMNVEV (reference sequence). The CDR3 DNA is TGTGCCAGCAGTTTATTCCAGGGAGGGGGGGCAGATACGCAGTATTTT. Protein sequence: CASSLFQGGGADTQYF.

The chain combines TRBV5-1 with TRBJ1-4; a possible D gene is TRBD1 (5 bases). Trimming stripped 4 bases from V and 2 bases from J, with 12 bases between. Germline-derived CDR1 and CDR2 are SGHRS and YFSETQ. CDR3 length equals 15 residues. In nucleotides, the CDR3 is TGCGCCAGCAGCCAAACCCCAGGGACTAATGAAAAACTGTTTTTT. Its protein is CASSQTPGTNEKLFF.

J is TRBJ1-6 and V is TRBV10-3; 7 bases are a match to TRBD1. Per germline, CDR1 ENHRY and CDR2 SYGVKD. There are 13 residues in the CDR3. The V segment lost 6 bases and the J segment 7 bases; nucleotides outside the gene matches: 3. The CDR3 region has the DNA TGTGCCATCAGGACGACAGGGAATTCACCCCTCCACTTT. It codes for CAIRTTGNSPLHF.

Written as DNA, the CDR3 is TGTGCCAGCACCCCCCTCGGGGGGTTTGGCTACACCTTC. It encodes CASTPLGGFGYTF. This chain joins TRBV28 and TRBJ1-2, with D possibly TRBD1 on 5 matching bases. Deletions cut 7 bases from V and 7 bases from J, with 16 bases between. CDR3 length: 13 residues. CDR1 is MDHEN and CDR2 is SYDVKM in the germline V gene.

The chain links TRBV6-2 or TRBV6-3 to TRBJ1-1; D gene uncertain. This CDR3 has 14 residues. Looked up from germline, CDR1 is MNHEY and CDR2 is SVGEGT. The ends were cut back, 0 bases at V and 1 base at J, with 6 bases in the middle. The DNA for the CDR3 is TGTGCCAGCAGTTACTCGATACAGAACACTGAAGCTTTCTTT. This codes for CASSYSIQNTEAFF.

The J gene is TRBJ2-7, the V gene TRBV29-1, with TRBD2 as a possible D gene (6 bases). This CDR3 comprises 13 residues. V was clipped by 7 bases and J by 3 bases, with 16 bases between them. CDR1 is SQVTM, CDR2 ANQGSEA, per germline. CDR3 loop: CSAGAGTLYEQYF. Written as DNA, the CDR3 is TGCAGCGCCGGGGCGGGAACCCTCTACGAGCAGTACTTC.